This TCR beta chain was recorded in a study of chemoradiotherapy in HPV16-positive cancers. Study context: Candidate HPV-specific T-cell clones and common TCR motifs came from functional assays in a couple of HPV16-positive patients. General study points: Non-HPV-specific T cells did not expand in tumors during treatment, whereas candidate HPV-specific clones and E7-related motifs did. Functional assays defining HPV-specific T cells used only a couple of HPV16-positive patients.

Repertoires were sampled repeatedly during chemoradiotherapy. CDR1 is ENHRY and CDR2 is SYGVKD in the germline V gene. V was clipped by 2 bases and J by 2 bases, with 13 bases between them. CDR3 length equals 15 residues. As concerns this clone: Antigen specificity is unknown.

Assay: immunoSEQ multiplex PCR; the TCRdb copy retains only in-frame clones and omits some. Among roughly 40,000 clones, more than 75% were seen once, and the ten largest hold more than 5%. The clonotype comes from a human donor with HPV-associated anogenital cancer. Sequencing was performed on blood, taken from a patient who underwent chemoradiotherapy. The chain has TRBV10-3 and TRBJ2-7; tentative D call: TRBD1 (5 bases). CDR3 amino acids: CAISEVAGRPYEQYF. The CDR3 nucleotides read TGTGCCATCAGTGAGGTGGCAGGGCGCCCCTACGAGCAGTACTTC.